One sample yielded the 2 T cell receptor beta chains listed below, sequenced in a study of blood T cell repertoires in COVID-19 (dated by TCRdb to 2020 to 2022). Library preparation was by the immunoSEQ multiplex PCR assay. In its TCRdb copy, this immuneACCESS table keeps in-frame sequences only and misses some clones. Where compared with another copy, unresolved V genes explain less than half of these, and the others have no known cause. This sample comprises about 140,000 clones, around nine tenths of them detected only once. In total, the top ten clones hold roughly a tenth of the sample. The specimen was peripheral blood. Receptor source: a man aged 45 to 65 with active or convalescent COVID-19.

The chain carries TRBV3-1 (or the pseudogene TRBV3-2) and TRBJ1-1, with 9 positions matching TRBD1. V trimming: 4 bases; J trimming: 5 bases; junction bases outside the gene matches: 8. The CDR3 has 15 amino acids. The germline V gene encodes CDR1 LGHDT and CDR2 YNNKEL (reference sequence). The CDR3 DNA sequence: TGTGCCAGCAGCCTTGCAGGGACAGGGATGACTGAAGCTTTCTTT. This sequence encodes CASSLAGTGMTEAFF.

The rearrangement joins TRBV11-1 to TRBJ2-7; 8 positions match TRBD1. Trimming cost V 2 bases and J 4 bases; bases outside gene matches: 4. This CDR3 is built from 14 residues. Germline-derived CDR1 and CDR2 are SGHAT and FQDESV (reference sequence). The CDR3 reads CASSLTGGGYEQYF. The CDR3 DNA is TGTGCCAGCAGCTTAACAGGGGGTGGATACGAGCAGTACTTC.